These T cell receptor beta chains were read from a single sample in a study of blood T cells in healthy people across ages. One entry per CDR3 protein results from TCRdb running MiXCR on the 5' RACE reads. The sample includes about 640,000 distinct CDR3 sequences, under 70% seen only once; the top ten take 30% to 40%. The specimen sequenced was blood. Source of these receptors: a man aged 60-69 years in good health. CDR3s include the opening cysteine and the closing phenylalanine or tryptophan. Each record gives: clone size, V gene, D gene, J gene, CDR3 protein, CDR3 DNA. The D gene is left open where the match is weak. The size entry is marked missing in some rows and otherwise reads once, few, many or a size class.

>.|TRBV12-3/TRBV12-4|TRBD2|TRBJ2-6
CASSPRTSGGRSGANVLTF
TGTGCCAGCAGTCCGAGGACTAGCGGGGGGCGGTCTGGGGCCAACGTCCTGACTTTC
>few|TRBV7-9|.|TRBJ2-7
CASSFQASSYEQYF
TGTGCCAGCAGCTTTCAGGCCTCCTCCTACGAGCAGTACTTC
>.|TRBV9|.|TRBJ2-5
CASSVKGRRAYETQYF
TGTGCCAGCAGCGTAAAGGGTAGGAGGGCCTACGAGACCCAGTACTTC
>few|TRBV3-1|.|TRBJ2-7
CASSRSNYEQYF
TGTGCCAGCAGCCGATCGAACTACGAGCAGTACTTC
>.|TRBV5-1|.|TRBJ2-6
CASSVTVPGGSGANVLTF
TGCGCCAGCAGCGTGACAGTCCCTGGGGGCTCTGGGGCCAACGTCCTGACTTTC
>few|TRBV10-2|TRBD2|TRBJ2-1
CASSERGTSGGLVNEQFF
TGCGCCAGCAGTGAACGGGGGACTAGCGGGGGCCTGGTTAATGAGCAGTTCTTC
>.|TRBV27|.|TRBJ2-1
CASSLGTTGNNEQFF
TGTGCCAGCAGTCTAGGGACCACAGGGAACAATGAGCAGTTCTTC
>.|TRBV7-9|.|TRBJ1-6
CASSRSTDNSPLHF
TGTGCCAGCAGCCGGTCGACAGATAATTCACCCCTCCACTTT
>.|TRBV7-2|.|TRBJ2-3
CASSPTIATDTQYF
TGTGCCAGCAGCCCCACCATAGCGACAGATACGCAGTATTTT
>.|TRBV6-1|.|TRBJ1-2
CASSDPRGTYGYTF
TGTGCCAGCAGTGACCCACGGGGGACCTATGGCTACACCTTC
>.|TRBV20-1|.|TRBJ2-2
CSAPGNTGELFF
TGCAGTGCACCCGGGAACACCGGGGAGCTGTTTTTT
>.|TRBV29-1|.|TRBJ2-7
CSVMIANSPWSEQYF
TGCAGCGTTATGATAGCGAACTCCCCTTGGTCCGAGCAGTACTTC
>.|TRBV12-3/TRBV12-4|TRBD2|TRBJ2-5
CASSLIGLAGGLYQETQYF
TGTGCCAGCAGTTTAATCGGGTTAGCGGGGGGCCTCTACCAAGAGACCCAGTACTTC
>few|TRBV6-2/TRBV6-3|.|TRBJ2-1
CASTLSLTRGNEQFF
TGTGCCAGCACCCTATCACTCACGCGGGGCAATGAGCAGTTCTTC
>.|TRBV7-8|.|TRBJ1-1
CASSLGLAGMGNTEAFF
TGTGCCAGCAGCTTAGGATTGGCGGGGATGGGAAACACTGAAGCTTTCTTT
>.|TRBV20-1|.|TRBJ2-1
CSARVGGNNEQFF
TGCAGTGCTAGAGTCGGCGGCAACAATGAGCAGTTCTTC
>.|TRBV5-1|TRBD2|TRBJ2-5
CASGLHPRDGGETQYF
TGCGCCAGCGGCTTGCACCCCCGGGACGGGGGGGAGACCCAGTACTTC
>.|TRBV12-3/TRBV12-4|.|TRBJ2-1
CASRPSFNEQFF
TGTGCCAGCAGGCCCAGTTTTAATGAGCAGTTCTTC
>.|TRBV12-3/TRBV12-4|TRBD1|TRBJ2-7
CASSLVRDRAPDYEQYF
TGTGCCAGCAGTTTAGTTCGGGACAGGGCCCCGGACTACGAGCAGTACTTC
>many|TRBV29-1|.|TRBJ2-7
CSVEGQGDEQYF
TGCAGCGTTGAAGGTCAGGGAGACGAGCAGTACTTC
>.|TRBV29-1|TRBD1|TRBJ2-7
CSVDRGRETRYF
TGCAGCGTAGACAGGGGTCGGGAGACCCGGTACTTC
>.|TRBV6-2/TRBV6-3|.|TRBJ2-1
CASSYGGQGGWNEQFF
TGTGCCAGCAGTTACGGGGGGCAGGGAGGTTGGAATGAGCAGTTCTTC
>.|TRBV7-2|.|TRBJ1-1
CAGSLNRGGPTEAFF
TGTGCCGGCAGCTTGAACCGCGGGGGGCCCACTGAAGCTTTCTTT
>few|TRBV10-3|.|TRBJ1-4
CAISDRQPREEKLFF
TGTGCCATCAGTGACCGACAGCCAAGGGAGGAAAAACTGTTTTTT
>.|TRBV20-1|TRBD2|TRBJ2-7
CSASMGGAYEQYF
TGCAGTGCTAGTATGGGGGGGGCCTACGAGCAGTACTTC
>.|TRBV28|.|TRBJ1-1
CASRIYTDTQGGAFF
TGTGCCAGCAGGATCTACACGGATACACAGGGAGGGGCTTTCTTT
>.|TRBV15|.|TRBJ1-6
CATSREGNSSLHF
TGTGCCACCAGCAGAGAGGGTAATTCATCCCTCCACTTT
>.|TRBV12-3/TRBV12-4|.|TRBJ1-4
CASSLRQARYEKLFF
TGTGCCAGCAGCCTAAGACAAGCAAGATATGAAAAACTGTTTTTT
>once|TRBV27|TRBD1|TRBJ1-1
CASSSQTGEAFF
TGTGCCAGCAGTTCCCAGACAGGGGAAGCTTTCTTT
>.|TRBV6-6|.|TRBJ2-5
CASSLPGGGRQETQYF
TGTGCCAGCAGCCTACCGGGGGGCGGACGCCAAGAGACCCAGTACTTC
>many|TRBV12-3/TRBV12-4|.|TRBJ2-6
CASSFRSSGANVLTF
TGCGCCAGCAGCTTTCGGAGCTCTGGGGCCAACGTCCTGACTTTC
>.|TRBV14|.|TRBJ2-1
CASGQWGNEQFF
TGTGCCAGCGGCCAATGGGGCAATGAGCAGTTCTTC
>.|TRBV12-3/TRBV12-4|.|TRBJ1-6
CASSPWSDNSPLHF
TGTGCCAGCAGTCCTTGGTCAGATAATTCACCCCTCCACTTT
>.|TRBV5-1|TRBD2|TRBJ2-5
CASSLAGLPQETQYF
TGTGCCAGCAGTTTAGCGGGACTACCACAAGAGACCCAGTACTTC
>.|TRBV6-6|.|TRBJ1-3
CASSYPPSGNTIYF
TGTGCCAGCAGTTACCCACCCTCTGGAAACACCATATATTTT
>.|TRBV3-1|TRBD2|TRBJ2-1
CASSQDLASGGPNEQFF
TGTGCCAGCAGCCAAGATTTGGCTAGCGGGGGTCCCAATGAGCAGTTCTTC
>.|TRBV6-5|.|TRBJ2-3
CASAGDPQRPQYF
TGTGCCAGTGCAGGAGATCCTCAGAGGCCGCAGTATTTT
>.|TRBV10-3|.|TRBJ1-6
CAISETSSYNSPLHF
TGTGCCATCAGTGAGACGAGCTCCTATAATTCACCCCTCCACTTT
>.|TRBV7-2|.|TRBJ1-2
CASSLILGDGYTF
TGTGCCAGCAGCTTGATCCTCGGCGATGGCTACACCTTC
>few|TRBV7-2|.|TRBJ2-3
CASSGLGTDTQYF
TGTGCCAGCTCGGGGCTAGGCACAGATACGCAGTATTTT
>.|TRBV6-1|TRBD2|TRBJ2-2
CASSAAGVGTGELFF
TGTGCCAGCAGCGCCGCGGGGGTCGGCACCGGGGAGCTGTTTTTT
>.|TRBV20-1|.|TRBJ1-2
CSASTPWGAGGYTF
TGCAGTGCTAGCACCCCCTGGGGGGCGGGTGGCTACACCTTC
>.|TRBV10-3|TRBD1|TRBJ2-1
CAITDRGGYNEQFF
TGTGCCATCACTGACAGGGGTGGGTACAATGAGCAGTTCTTC
>.|TRBV29-1|.|TRBJ2-7
CSVEAADYEQYF
TGCAGCGTTGAAGCTGCAGACTACGAGCAGTACTTC
>few|TRBV28|.|TRBJ1-4
CASVPGGEDEKLFF
TGTGCCAGCGTACCCGGGGGCGAAGATGAAAAACTGTTTTTT
>many|TRBV20-1|TRBD2|TRBJ2-5
CAPTLRLAGEETQYF
TGCGCGCCTACATTAAGACTAGCGGGGGAGGAGACCCAGTACTTC
>.|TRBV6-2/TRBV6-3|.|TRBJ2-7
CASSYSNQGSYEQYF
TGTGCCAGCAGTTACTCGAACCAGGGGTCCTACGAGCAGTACTTC
>once|TRBV20-1|.|TRBJ2-2
CSARPFTGELFF
TGCAGTGCCCGTCCCTTTACCGGGGAGCTGTTTTTT
>many|TRBV2|TRBD2|TRBJ2-4
CASKETSGAKNIQYF
TGTGCCAGCAAGGAGACTAGCGGAGCCAAAAACATTCAGTACTTC
>.|TRBV9|TRBD2|TRBJ2-2
CASSVSGGPNTGELFF
TGTGCCAGCAGCGTTAGCGGGGGGCCGAACACCGGGGAGCTGTTTTTT
>.|TRBV12-3/TRBV12-4|TRBD1|TRBJ1-2
CASSPRTGIGYTF
TGTGCCAGCAGTCCTCGGACAGGGATTGGCTACACCTTC
>many|TRBV4-1|.|TRBJ2-7
CASSHPSGEQYF
TGCGCCAGCAGCCACCCGTCCGGCGAGCAGTACTTC
>.|TRBV20-1|TRBD2|TRBJ2-5
CSAPKAGGETQYF
TGCAGTGCTCCCAAGGCGGGGGGTGAGACCCAGTACTTC